The entry that follows covers one T cell receptor beta chain sequence. What it recognizes is unknown. This record belongs to a study of CXCR3-negative and CXCR3-positive naive CD8 T cells. Whole-study findings and limits: CD5 surface expression was similar among naive subsets, and TCR strength was estimated by inference from TRB CDR3 properties.

The CDR3 has 15 amino acids. Germline V gives CDR1 DFQATT, CDR2 SNEGSKA (reference sequence). The study made its TRB cDNA libraries by 5' RACE, adding UMI labels. For each CDR3 protein, TCRdb gives one entry from its re-call of the 5' RACE reads, without DNA. The sample totals about 40,000 distinct CDR3 sequences. This sequence was found in a human donor in good health. Some clones in this sample may be carry-over from other donors' samples. The specimen was memory CD8+ T cells from blood. J is TRBJ1-5 and V is TRBV20-1; the TCRdb call, TRBD1, lacks DNA for checking. CDR3 amino acids: CSASPRTSGSQPQHF.